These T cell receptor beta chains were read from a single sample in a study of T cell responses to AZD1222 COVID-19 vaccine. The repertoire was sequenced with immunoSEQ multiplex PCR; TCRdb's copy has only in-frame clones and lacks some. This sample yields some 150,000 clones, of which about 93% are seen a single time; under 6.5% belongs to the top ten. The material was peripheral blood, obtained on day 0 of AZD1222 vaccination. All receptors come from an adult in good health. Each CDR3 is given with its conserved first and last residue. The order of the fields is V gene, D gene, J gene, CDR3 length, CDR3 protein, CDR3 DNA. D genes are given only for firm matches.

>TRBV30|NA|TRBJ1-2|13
CAWSVMGFGGYTF
TGTGCCTGGAGTGTTATGGGGTTTGGGGGCTACACCTTC
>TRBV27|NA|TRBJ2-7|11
CASSLRGEQYF
TGTGCCAGCAGTTTACGGGGGGAGCAGTACTTC
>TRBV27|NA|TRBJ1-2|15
CASSLSAGYNYGYTF
TGTGCCAGCAGTTTATCTGCCGGGTATAACTATGGCTACACCTTC
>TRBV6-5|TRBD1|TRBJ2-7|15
CASSRQGKVSYEQYF
TGTGCCAGCAGCCGACAGGGAAAGGTATCCTACGAGCAGTACTTC
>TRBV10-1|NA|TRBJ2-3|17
CASSDPRGDGGTDTQYF
TGCGCCAGCAGTGACCCCAGGGGGGACGGGGGCACAGATACGCAGTATTTT
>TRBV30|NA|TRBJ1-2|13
CAWSESGPWGYTF
TGTGCCTGGAGTGAAAGTGGACCGTGGGGCTACACCTTC
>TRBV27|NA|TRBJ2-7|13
CASSLRGSYEQYF
TGTGCCAGCAGTTTAAGAGGGTCCTACGAGCAGTACTTC
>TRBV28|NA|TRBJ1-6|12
CASSLRYSPLHF
TGTGCCAGCAGTTTGAGGTACTCACCCCTCCACTTT
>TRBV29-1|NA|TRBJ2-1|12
CSVIQWGDEQFF
TGCAGCGTTATTCAATGGGGGGATGAGCAGTTCTTC
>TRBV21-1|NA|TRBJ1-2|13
CASIPTATYGYTF
TGTGCCAGTATCCCGACAGCGACCTATGGCTACACCTTC
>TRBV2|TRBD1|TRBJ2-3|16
CASRHAGGFGTDTQYF
TGTGCCAGCAGACACGCAGGGGGTTTTGGCACAGATACGCAGTATTTT